The 28 T cell receptor beta chains reported below all come from one sample, sequenced in a study of beta chain features in type 1 diabetes. Every isolated RNA sample was fully reverse transcribed, so sequencing captured expressed TCRB transcripts. Only in-frame clones appear in the TCRdb table, and some are missing; sequencing was by immunoSEQ multiplex PCR. The table lists 400,000 to 500,000 clones, approximately 15% of them singletons. Sequencing used naive CD4+ T cells from blood. Receptors were obtained from a man younger than 45 in good health.

This chain uses TRBV30 with TRBJ1-5; maybe TRBD1 (5 bases). Germline lookup yields CDR1 GTSNPN and CDR2 SVGIG (reference sequence). Trimming shortened V by 6 bases and J by 4 bases, and 16 bases separated the two germline ends. CDR3 size: 14 residues. CDR3 sequence (DNA): TGTGCCTGCACCGGGACCCTCGGGAATCAGCCCCAGCATTTT. Amino acids: CACTGTLGNQPQHF.

There are a few counts of this clone. V and J are TRBV5-1 and TRBJ2-3; 10 nucleotides line up with TRBD1. The CDR3 is made up of 15 amino acids. Germline V gene lookup returns CDR1 SGHRS and CDR2 YFSETQ. The V segment lost 5 bases and the J segment 2 bases; nucleotides outside the gene matches: 5. For the CDR3, the DNA is TGCGCCAGCAGGGAAAGACAGGGGGCCACAGATACGCAGTATTTT. Encoded protein: CASRERQGATDTQYF. Full variable domain (remainder filled in from reference TRBV5-1 and TRBJ2-3): KAGVTQTPRYLIKTRGQQVTLSCSPISGHRSVSWYQQTPGQGLQFLFEYFSETQRNKGNFPGRFSGRQFSNSRSEMNVSTLELGDSALYLCASRERQGATDTQYFGPGTRLTVL.

This clone was recorded a few times. The chain has TRBV27 and TRBJ1-1, with D maybe TRBD1 (6 bases). Germline CDR1 MNHEY, CDR2 SMNVEV (reference sequence). This CDR3 comprises 16 residues. V gave up 2 bases and J gave up 0 bases, with 13 bases separating them. CDR3 DNA: TGTGCCAGCAGTTTAAACAGGGCCGGCATGAACACTGAAGCTTTCTTT. Translating it yields CASSLNRAGMNTEAFF.

Ten or more counts support this clone. This chain connects TRBV29-1 to TRBJ2-3; D ambiguous. The CDR3 consists of 13 residues. The germline CDR1 and CDR2 sequences are SQVTM and ANQGSEA. V shed 4 bases and J shed 4 bases, with 12 bases lying between them. CDR3 nucleotides: TGCAGCGTTGGGTCCAGAGGCGCAGATACGCAGTATTTT. Translated, it gives CSVGSRGADTQYF.

This clone occurred a few times. The rearrangement uses TRBV7-9 and TRBJ2-5, with D possibly matching TRBD2 (6 bases). This CDR3 comprises 14 residues. The germline gives CDR1 SEHNR, CDR2 FQNEAQ (reference sequence). The V end lost 5 bases, the J end lost 2 bases, and 12 bases lay between the germline ends. The CDR3 sequence: CASSAGRPQETQYF. The CDR3 nucleotides read TGTGCCAGCAGCGCGGGACGGCCACAAGAGACCCAGTACTTC.

This clone was observed a few times. The V gene is TRBV18, the J gene TRBJ1-1, with D possibly TRBD1 on 6 matching bases. The germline V gene has CDR1 KGHSH and CDR2 LQKENI. V lost 1 base to trimming and J lost 3 bases, with 9 bases between them. This CDR3 is built from 14 residues. Here the CDR3 DNA reads TGTGCCAGCTCACCACGAGCAGGGGACACTGAAGCTTTCTTT. Protein sequence: CASSPRAGDTEAFF.

The chain has TRBV21-1 and TRBJ2-7; the table's D call, TRBD2, was not checked against the DNA. TRBV21-1 is marked as a pseudogene. CDR3 length: 14 residues. The CDR3 loop is CASSLSRADYEQYF. CDR3 nucleotides: TGTGCCAGCAGCTTATCGAGGGCGGACTACGAGCAGTACTTC.

In this sample, this clone turned up a few times. At the DNA level, this CDR3 is encoded by other sequences in the same sample as well. V is TRBV7-9 and J is TRBJ1-1, with D hard to call. This CDR3 contains 13 residues. Per germline, CDR1 SEHNR and CDR2 FQNEAQ (reference sequence). Trimming shortened V by 1 base and J by 2 bases, and 5 bases separated the two germline ends. DNA for the CDR3: TGTGCCAGCAGCTTAGAGGGTAACACTGAAGCTTTCTTT. Translation gives CASSLEGNTEAFF.

The table lists this clone with a few counts. The DNA for the CDR3 is TGTGCCAGCAGCGTAGATTTAGCGGGTTTTGTGCCTAATGAGCAGTTCTTC. Translating gives CASSVDLAGFVPNEQFF. This rearrangement joins TRBV9 to TRBJ2-1; TRBD2 aligns across 7 bases. Germline V gene sequence: CDR1 SGDLS, CDR2 YYNGEE. The CDR3 covers 17 residues. J gave up 7 bases and V 0 bases, and 13 bases lay outside the gene matches.

This clone was counted between two and nine times. This rearrangement joins TRBV7-9 to TRBJ1-2, with D perhaps TRBD1 (5 bases). CDR1 is SEHNR, CDR2 FQNEAQ, per germline (reference sequence). The CDR3 extends over 14 amino acids. V lost 2 bases and J 4 bases, leaving 11 bases between the germline ends. The CDR3 region is CASSLPGLGYGYTF. DNA of the CDR3: TGTGCCAGCAGCTTACCGGGGCTTGGCTATGGCTACACCTTC. The full variable domain, its missing parts supplied by reference TRBV7-9 and TRBJ1-2, is DTGVSQNPRHKITKRGQNVTFRCDPISEHNRLYWYRQTLGQGPEFLTYFQNEAQLEKSRLLSDRFSAERPKGSFSTLEIQRTEQGDSAMYLCASSLPGLGYGYTFGSGTRLTVV.

Only a few counts were recorded for this clone. The chain uses TRBV5-6 and TRBJ2-7; D possibly uses TRBD1 or TRBD2 (6 bases each). Germline assignment: CDR1 SGHDT and CDR2 YYEEEE. There are 16 residues in the CDR3. V lost 0 bases and J 4 bases, leaving 17 bases between the germline ends. CDR3 residues: CASSLVGSGAEYEQYV. Written as DNA, the CDR3 is TGTGCCAGCAGCTTGGTAGGTTCGGGGGCGGAGTACGAGCAGTACGTC.

The rearrangement uses TRBV6-6 and TRBJ2-3; a weak D match, TRBD1 (6 bases). The CDR3 extends over 12 amino acids. Germline V gives CDR1 MNHNY, CDR2 SVGAGI (reference sequence). Trimming stripped 11 bases from V and 1 base from J, with 10 bases between. The CDR3 region is CAATGGTDTQYF. In DNA form, the CDR3 reads TGTGCCGCGACAGGAGGCACAGATACGCAGTATTTT.

This clone was detected only a few times. J is TRBJ2-7 and V is TRBV4-3; 9 bases map to TRBD1. After removal of 4 bases from V and 3 bases from J, the junction contained 7 bases not matched to a gene. This CDR3 is built from 15 residues. Germline values: CDR1 LGHNA, CDR2 YSLEER. CDR3: CASSRGTGPNYEQYF. The CDR3 DNA is TGCGCCAGCAGCCGCGGGACAGGGCCAAACTACGAGCAGTACTTC.

This clone occurred many times. The junction differs from germline at one of its ends, possibly a read error. The genes are TRBV5-4 and TRBJ2-1; D not certain. Germline V gives CDR1 SGHNT, CDR2 YYREEE (reference sequence). The CDR3 consists of 11 residues. CDR3 sequence reads: CASRKTEHEVF. CDR3 in DNA: TGTGCCAGCAGAAAAACAGAGCACGAGGTCTTC. Drawing the rest from reference TRBV5-4 and TRBJ2-1, the complete variable domain is ETGVTQSPTHLIKTRGQQVTLRCSSQSGHNTVSWYQQALGQGPQFIFQYYREEENGRGNFPPRFSGLQFPNYSSELNVNALELDDSALYLCASRKTEHEVFGPGTRLTVL.

This chain links TRBV7-2 with TRBJ2-7; weak D call: TRBD2 (5 bases). V lost 4 bases and J lost 7, with 11 bases in between. CDR1 is SGHTA, CDR2 FQGNSA, per germline. The CDR3 totals 12 residues. As DNA, the CDR3 is TGTGCCAGCAGCTCCACTAGTTTGGAGCAGTACTTC. Protein product: CASSSTSLEQYF.

V usage is TRBV4-1 and J usage is TRBJ2-5; 12 positions agree with TRBD2. V was pared by 1 base and J by 7 bases, with 4 bases of the junction left unmatched. Germline CDR1 MGHRA, CDR2 YSYEKL. The CDR3 spans 15 residues. The CDR3 region has the DNA TGCGCCAGCAGCCAAGCAGGACTAGCGGGGTTGACCCAGTACTTC. Protein sequence: CASSQAGLAGLTQYF.

This clone came up a few times. The rearrangement joins TRBV7-2 to TRBJ2-1; TRBD1 matches 8 bases. This CDR3 spans 11 amino acids. With 5 bases clipped from V and 12 bases from J, the junction kept 3 bases outside the gene matches. Looked up from germline, CDR1 is SGHTA and CDR2 is FQGNSA. CDR3 nucleotides: TGTGCCAGCAGCCCCGGGACAGGGCAGTTCTTC. Protein: CASSPGTGQFF.

The V and J genes are TRBV5-4 and TRBJ1-2; unclear D gene. The CDR3 sequence is 14 residues long. The germline V gene encodes CDR1 SGHNT and CDR2 YYREEE (reference sequence). The V gene lost 0 bases and the J gene lost 2 bases, with 8 bases spanning the gap. CDR3 in amino acids: CASSLAGVNYGYTF. CDR3 nucleotides: TGTGCCAGCAGCTTGGCCGGGGTGAACTATGGCTACACCTTC.

This rearrangement joins TRBV7-2 to TRBJ2-7; 12 nucleotides match TRBD1. Germline V gives CDR1 SGHTA, CDR2 FQGNSA. The CDR3 runs 17 residues. V shed 3 bases, J shed 3 bases, and the junction held 9 bases outside the gene matches. The CDR3 here is CASSFGTGGNVVYEQYF. Here the CDR3 DNA reads TGTGCCAGCAGCTTTGGGACAGGGGGCAATGTTGTCTACGAGCAGTACTTC.

The V and J genes are TRBV27 and TRBJ2-5, with unresolved D. This CDR3 spans 14 amino acids. Trimming pared 2 bases from V and 4 bases from J, leaving 11 bases between. The germline V gene has CDR1 MNHEY and CDR2 SMNVEV (reference sequence). CDR3 in amino acids: CASSLDALPETQYF. Written as DNA, the CDR3 is TGTGCCAGCAGTTTAGACGCCCTTCCAGAGACCCAGTACTTC.

The chain is built from TRBV9 and TRBJ2-6; D ambiguous. This CDR3 spans 20 amino acids. In germline, CDR1 is SGDLS, CDR2 YYNGEE. Trimming left V 0 bases short and J 0 bases short, with 19 bases between. This CDR3 reads CASSVVSWAGSISGANVLTF. In nucleotides, the CDR3 is TGTGCCAGCAGCGTAGTCAGTTGGGCAGGTTCCATCTCTGGGGCCAACGTCCTGACTTTC.

This clone was observed a few times. Here the CDR3 DNA reads TGCAGCGTTTACCTTGGGCAGACTACCCACATGAACACTGAAGCTTTCTTT. This encodes CSVYLGQTTHMNTEAFF. This chain links TRBV29-1 with TRBJ1-1, with D uncertain. Germline values: CDR1 SQVTM, CDR2 ANQGSEA. Between the trimmed V and J ends, which lost 5 bases and 0 bases, there was a span of 22 bases. The CDR3 contains 17 residues.

This clone was counted only a few times. This chain connects TRBV7-9 to TRBJ1-1; no firm D call. CDR3 size: 13 residues. The V gene's germline CDR1 is SEHNR and CDR2 FQNEAQ (reference sequence). V dropped 3 bases and J dropped 3 bases, with 8 bases sitting between them. In DNA, the CDR3 is TGTGCCAGCAGCTTCGGTACGGACACTGAAGCTTTCTTT. This translates into CASSFGTDTEAFF.

This clone occurred many times. This chain connects TRBV5-4 to TRBJ2-1, with no clear D. There are 15 residues in the CDR3. V was cut by 5 bases and J by 6 bases, with 18 bases left in between. Germline lookup yields CDR1 SGHNT and CDR2 YYREEE (reference sequence). CDR3 sequence: CASSSNVGVGNEQFF. CDR3 DNA sequence: TGTGCCAGCAGTTCAAACGTTGGGGTAGGCAATGAGCAGTTCTTC.

This chain connects TRBV5-1 to TRBJ2-1; 7 bases are shared with TRBD1. Trimming took 0 bases from V and 16 from J; bases not matched to a gene: 13. The germline CDR1 and CDR2 sequences are SGHRS and YFSETQ. CDR3 length: 14 amino acids. In nucleotides, the CDR3 is TGCGCCAGCAGCTTGGCCGATGGTACGAGACAGGGTTTCTTC. Its protein is CASSLADGTRQGFF.

In the case of this clone: Other DNA variants within this sample encode the same CDR3. V is TRBV4-3 and J is TRBJ2-1, with D possibly matching TRBD2 (6 bases). The V end lost 4 bases, the J end lost 0 bases, and 10 bases lay between the germline ends. CDR1 LGHNA and CDR2 YSLEER come from the germline V gene. This CDR3 contains 15 residues. The CDR3 DNA reads as TGCGCCAGCAGCCGCGGGACTGGCTCCTACAATGAGCAGTTCTTC. Protein: CASSRGTGSYNEQFF.

The chain is built from TRBV25-1 and TRBJ1-5; TRBD1 is a possible D gene (5 bases). Germline V CDR1 and CDR2: MGHDK, SYGVNS. CDR3 length equals 14 residues. Trimming took off 1 base at V and 4 bases at J, with 8 bases between the two ends. The CDR3 DNA follows: TGTGCCAGCAGTGAATCTGGGGGGAATCAGCCCCAGCATTTT. Its protein product is CASSESGGNQPQHF.

This clone was picked up a small number of times. Within the sample, other DNA sequences also encode this same CDR3. This chain's CDR3 is CAISESSDTQYF. In DNA form, the CDR3 reads TGTGCCATCAGTGAGTCGTCTGATACGCAGTATTTT. The chain combines TRBV10-3 with TRBJ2-3; D unclear. The CDR3 extends over 12 amino acids. Trimming took off 0 bases at V and 6 bases at J, with 4 bases between the two ends. From germline, CDR1 is ENHRY and CDR2 SYGVKD.